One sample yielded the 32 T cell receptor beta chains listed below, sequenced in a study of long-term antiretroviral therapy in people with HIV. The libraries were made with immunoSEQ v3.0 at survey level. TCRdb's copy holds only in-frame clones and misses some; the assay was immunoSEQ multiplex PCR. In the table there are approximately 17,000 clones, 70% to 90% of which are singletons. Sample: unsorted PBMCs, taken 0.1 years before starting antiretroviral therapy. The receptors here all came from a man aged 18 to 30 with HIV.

Here the CDR3 reads CASSLAGGYEQYF. The CDR3 DNA is TGTGCCAGCAGCTTAGCGGGGGGATACGAGCAGTACTTC. The chain employs TRBV7-3 and TRBJ2-7, with 8 bases matching TRBD2. The ends lost 2 bases at V and 4 bases at J; junction bases unmatched: 1. CDR3 size: 13 residues. Germline V gives CDR1 SGHTA, CDR2 FQGTGA.

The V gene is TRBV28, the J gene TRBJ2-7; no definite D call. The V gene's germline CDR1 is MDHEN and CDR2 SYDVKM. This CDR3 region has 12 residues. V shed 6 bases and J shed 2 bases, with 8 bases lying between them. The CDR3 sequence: CASSPSPYEQYF. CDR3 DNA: TGTGCCAGCAGCCCAAGTCCCTACGAGCAGTACTTC.

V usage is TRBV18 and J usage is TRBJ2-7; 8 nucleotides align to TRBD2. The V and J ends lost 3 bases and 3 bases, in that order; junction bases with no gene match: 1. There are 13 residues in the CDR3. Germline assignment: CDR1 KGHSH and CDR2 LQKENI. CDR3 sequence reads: CASSPGLDYEQYF. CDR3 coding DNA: TGTGCCAGCTCACCGGGACTAGACTACGAGCAGTACTTC. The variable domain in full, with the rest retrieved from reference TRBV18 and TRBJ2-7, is NAGVMQNPRHLVRRRGQEARLRCSPMKGHSHVYWYRQLPEEGLKFMVYLQKENIIDESGMPKERFSAEFPKEGPSILRIQQVVRGDSAAYFCASSPGLDYEQYFGPGTRLTVT.

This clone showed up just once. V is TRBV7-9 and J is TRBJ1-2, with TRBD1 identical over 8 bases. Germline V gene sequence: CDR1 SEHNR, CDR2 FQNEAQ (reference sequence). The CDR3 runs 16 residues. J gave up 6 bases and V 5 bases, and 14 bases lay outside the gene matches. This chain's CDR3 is CASSHPQGVGWDGYTF. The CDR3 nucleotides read TGTGCCAGCAGCCACCCACAGGGGGTGGGTTGGGATGGCTACACCTTC.

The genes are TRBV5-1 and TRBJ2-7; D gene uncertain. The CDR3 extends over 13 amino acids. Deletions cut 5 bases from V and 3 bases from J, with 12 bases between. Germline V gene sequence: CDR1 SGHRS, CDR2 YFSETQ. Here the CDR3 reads CASRPDIDYEQYF. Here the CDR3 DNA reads TGCGCCAGCAGGCCCGACATAGACTACGAGCAGTACTTC. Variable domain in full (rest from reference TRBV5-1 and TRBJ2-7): KAGVTQTPRYLIKTRGQQVTLSCSPISGHRSVSWYQQTPGQGLQFLFEYFSETQRNKGNFPGRFSGRQFSNSRSEMNVSTLELGDSALYLCASRPDIDYEQYFGPGTRLTVT.

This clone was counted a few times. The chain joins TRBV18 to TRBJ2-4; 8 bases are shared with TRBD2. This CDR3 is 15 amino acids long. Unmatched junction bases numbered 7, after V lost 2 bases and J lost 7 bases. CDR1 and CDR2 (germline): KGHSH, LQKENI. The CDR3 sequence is CASSPGSGRGNIQYF. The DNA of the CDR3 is TGTGCCAGCTCACCAGGGAGCGGGAGAGGGAACATTCAGTACTTC.

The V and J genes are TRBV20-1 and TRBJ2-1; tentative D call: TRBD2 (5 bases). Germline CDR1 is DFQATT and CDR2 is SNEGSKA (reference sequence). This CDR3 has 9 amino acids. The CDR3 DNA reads TGCAGCCCTGAGGAGGTCGAGTTCTTC. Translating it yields CSPEEVEFF.

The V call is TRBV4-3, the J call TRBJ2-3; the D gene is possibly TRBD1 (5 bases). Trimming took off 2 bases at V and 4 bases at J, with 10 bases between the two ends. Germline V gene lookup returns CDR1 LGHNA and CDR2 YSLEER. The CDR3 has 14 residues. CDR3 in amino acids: CASSQQGFADTQYF. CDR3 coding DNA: TGCGCCAGCAGCCAACAGGGTTTTGCAGATACGCAGTATTTT.

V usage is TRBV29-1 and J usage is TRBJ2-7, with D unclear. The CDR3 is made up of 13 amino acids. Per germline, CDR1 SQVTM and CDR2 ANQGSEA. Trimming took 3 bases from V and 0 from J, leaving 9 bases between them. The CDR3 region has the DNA TGCAGCGTTGAGCCTTACGACTCCTACGAGCAGTACTTC. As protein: CSVEPYDSYEQYF.

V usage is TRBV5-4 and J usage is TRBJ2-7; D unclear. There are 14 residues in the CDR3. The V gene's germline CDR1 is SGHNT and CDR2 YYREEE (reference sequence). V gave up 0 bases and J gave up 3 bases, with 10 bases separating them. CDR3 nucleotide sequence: TGTGCCAGCAGCTTGGGAACCCGCGGCTACGAGCAGTACTTC. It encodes CASSLGTRGYEQYF.

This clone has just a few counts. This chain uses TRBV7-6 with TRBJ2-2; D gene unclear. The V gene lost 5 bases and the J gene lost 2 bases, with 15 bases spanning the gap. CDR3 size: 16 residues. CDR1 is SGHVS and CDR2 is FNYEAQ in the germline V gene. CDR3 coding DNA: TGTGCCAGCAGCAAAACGGTCCAGATAAACACCGGGGAGCTGTTTTTT. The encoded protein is CASSKTVQINTGELFF.

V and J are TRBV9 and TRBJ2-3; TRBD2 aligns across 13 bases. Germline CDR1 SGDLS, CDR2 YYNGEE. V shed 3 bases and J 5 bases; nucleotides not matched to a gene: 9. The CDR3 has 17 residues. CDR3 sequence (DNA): TGTGCCAGCAGCGCCCGGACTAGCGGGAGTAGGATAGATACGCAGTATTTT. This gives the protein CASSARTSGSRIDTQYF.

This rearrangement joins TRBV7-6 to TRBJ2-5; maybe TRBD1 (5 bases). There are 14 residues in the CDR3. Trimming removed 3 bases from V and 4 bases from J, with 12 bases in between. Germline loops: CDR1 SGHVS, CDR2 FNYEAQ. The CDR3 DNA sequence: TGTGCCAGCAGCTTGTGGGGCCTTGGAGAGACCCAGTACTTC. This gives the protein CASSLWGLGETQYF.

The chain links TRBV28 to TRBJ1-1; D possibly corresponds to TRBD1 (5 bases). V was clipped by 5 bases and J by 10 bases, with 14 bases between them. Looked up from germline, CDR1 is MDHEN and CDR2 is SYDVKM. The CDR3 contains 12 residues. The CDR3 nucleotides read TGTGCCAGCAGTAGCTCTAGTGGGACAGCTTTCTTT. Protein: CASSSSSGTAFF.

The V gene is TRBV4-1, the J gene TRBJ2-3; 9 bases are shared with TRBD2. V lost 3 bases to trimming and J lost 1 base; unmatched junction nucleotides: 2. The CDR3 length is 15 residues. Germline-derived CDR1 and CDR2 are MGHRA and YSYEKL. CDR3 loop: CASSHPSGGTDTQYF. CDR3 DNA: TGCGCCAGCAGCCATCCTAGCGGGGGCACAGATACGCAGTATTTT.

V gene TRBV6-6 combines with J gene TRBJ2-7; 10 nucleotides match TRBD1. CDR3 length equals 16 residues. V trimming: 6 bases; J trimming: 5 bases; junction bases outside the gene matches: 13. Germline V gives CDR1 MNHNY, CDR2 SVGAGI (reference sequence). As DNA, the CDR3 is TGTGCCAGCAGCGGGACAGGGGTCTCTCATTGGGACGAGCAGTACTTC. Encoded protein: CASSGTGVSHWDEQYF.

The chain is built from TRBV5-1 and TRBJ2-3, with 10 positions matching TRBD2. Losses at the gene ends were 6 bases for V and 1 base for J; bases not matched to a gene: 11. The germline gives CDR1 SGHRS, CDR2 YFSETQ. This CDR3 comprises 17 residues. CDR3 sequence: CASNLAGGVVGTDTQYF. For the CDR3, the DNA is TGCGCCAGCAACTTAGCGGGAGGCGTAGTAGGCACAGATACGCAGTATTTT.

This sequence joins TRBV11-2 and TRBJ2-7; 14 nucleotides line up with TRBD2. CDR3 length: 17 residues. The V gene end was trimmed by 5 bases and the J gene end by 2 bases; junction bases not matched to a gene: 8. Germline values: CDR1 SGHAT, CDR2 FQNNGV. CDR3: CASSPGLAGGIPYEQYF. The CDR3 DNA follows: TGTGCCAGCAGCCCAGGACTAGCGGGAGGTATACCCTACGAGCAGTACTTC.

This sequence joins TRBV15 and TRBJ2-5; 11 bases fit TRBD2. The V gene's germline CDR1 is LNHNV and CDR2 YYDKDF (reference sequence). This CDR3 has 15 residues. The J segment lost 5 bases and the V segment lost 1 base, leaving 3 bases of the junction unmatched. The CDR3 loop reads CATSRVAGGPETQYF. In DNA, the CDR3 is TGTGCCACCAGCAGAGTAGCGGGAGGGCCGGAGACCCAGTACTTC.

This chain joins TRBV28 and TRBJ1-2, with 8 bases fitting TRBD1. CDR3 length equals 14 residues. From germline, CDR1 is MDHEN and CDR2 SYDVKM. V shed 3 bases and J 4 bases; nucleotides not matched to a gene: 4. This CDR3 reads CASSFPGGLYGYTF. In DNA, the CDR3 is TGTGCCAGCAGTTTTCCAGGGGGCCTCTATGGCTACACCTTC.

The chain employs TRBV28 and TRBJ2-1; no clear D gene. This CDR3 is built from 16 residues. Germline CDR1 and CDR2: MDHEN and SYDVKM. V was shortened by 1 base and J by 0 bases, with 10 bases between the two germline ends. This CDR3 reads CASSLYTQSSYNEQFF. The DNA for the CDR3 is TGTGCCAGCAGTTTATATACGCAAAGCTCCTACAATGAGCAGTTCTTC.

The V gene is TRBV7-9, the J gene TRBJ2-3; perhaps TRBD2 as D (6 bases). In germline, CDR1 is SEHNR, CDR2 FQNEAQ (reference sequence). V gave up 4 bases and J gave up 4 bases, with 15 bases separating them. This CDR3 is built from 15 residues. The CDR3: CASSSGGTGPDTQYF. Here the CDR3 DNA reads TGTGCCAGCAGCTCCGGGGGAACCGGGCCAGATACGCAGTATTTT.

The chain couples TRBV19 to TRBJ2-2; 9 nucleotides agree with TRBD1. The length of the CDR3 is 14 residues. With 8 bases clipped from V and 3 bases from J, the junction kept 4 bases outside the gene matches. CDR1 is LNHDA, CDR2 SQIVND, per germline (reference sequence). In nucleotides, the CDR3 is TGTGCCAGTTCTGACAGGGGGGACACCGGGGAGCTGTTTTTT. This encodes CASSDRGDTGELFF.

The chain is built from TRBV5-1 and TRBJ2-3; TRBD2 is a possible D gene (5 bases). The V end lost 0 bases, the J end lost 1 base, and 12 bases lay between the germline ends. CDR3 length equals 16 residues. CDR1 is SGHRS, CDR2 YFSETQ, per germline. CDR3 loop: CASSLAPSGGTDTQYF. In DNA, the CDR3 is TGCGCCAGCAGCTTGGCCCCCAGCGGTGGCACAGATACGCAGTATTTT.

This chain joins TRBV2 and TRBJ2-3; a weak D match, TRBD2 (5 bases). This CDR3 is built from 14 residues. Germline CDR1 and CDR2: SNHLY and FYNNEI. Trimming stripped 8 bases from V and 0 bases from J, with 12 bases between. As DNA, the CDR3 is TGTGCCAGCTGTGCTAGCCGCAGCACAGATACGCAGTATTTT. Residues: CASCASRSTDTQYF.

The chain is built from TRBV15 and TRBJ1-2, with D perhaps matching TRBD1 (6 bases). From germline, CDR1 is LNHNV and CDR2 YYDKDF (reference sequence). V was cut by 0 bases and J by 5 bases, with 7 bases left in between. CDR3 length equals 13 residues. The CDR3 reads CATSRDQGYGYTF. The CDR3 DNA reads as TGTGCCACCAGCAGAGATCAGGGGTATGGCTACACCTTC.

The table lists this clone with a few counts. The CDR3: CASLYPGSHEQYF. CDR3 bases: TGTGCCAGCTTATACCCAGGGTCCCACGAGCAGTACTTC. V usage is TRBV28 and J usage is TRBJ2-7, with TRBD1 as a possible D gene (5 bases). V was shortened by 8 bases and J by 5 bases, with 16 bases between the two germline ends. CDR1 and CDR2 (germline): MDHEN, SYDVKM. This CDR3 has 13 residues.

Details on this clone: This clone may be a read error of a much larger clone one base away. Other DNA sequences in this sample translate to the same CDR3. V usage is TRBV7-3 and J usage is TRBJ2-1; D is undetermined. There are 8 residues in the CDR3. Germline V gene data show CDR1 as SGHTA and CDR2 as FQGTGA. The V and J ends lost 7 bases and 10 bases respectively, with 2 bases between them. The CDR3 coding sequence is TGTGCCAGCACAGAGCAGTTCTTC. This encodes CASTEQFF.

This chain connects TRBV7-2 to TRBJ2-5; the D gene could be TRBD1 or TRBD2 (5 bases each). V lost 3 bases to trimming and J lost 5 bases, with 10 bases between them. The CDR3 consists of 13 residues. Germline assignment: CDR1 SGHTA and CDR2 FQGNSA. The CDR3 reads CASSFKGDETQYF. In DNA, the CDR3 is TGTGCCAGCAGCTTTAAAGGGGACGAGACCCAGTACTTC.

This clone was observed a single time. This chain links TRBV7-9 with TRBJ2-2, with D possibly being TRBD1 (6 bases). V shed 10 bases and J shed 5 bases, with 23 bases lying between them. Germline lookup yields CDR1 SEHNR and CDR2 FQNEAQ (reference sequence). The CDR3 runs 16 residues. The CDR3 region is CATYETGLSGTGELFF. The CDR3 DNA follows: TGTGCCACCTATGAGACAGGACTCAGTGGTACCGGGGAGCTGTTTTTT.

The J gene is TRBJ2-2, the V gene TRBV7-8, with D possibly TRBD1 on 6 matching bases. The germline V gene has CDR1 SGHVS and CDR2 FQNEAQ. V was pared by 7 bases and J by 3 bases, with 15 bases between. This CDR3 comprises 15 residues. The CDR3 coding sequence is TGTGCCAGCATCACGTGGGGGCTTTACACCGGGGAGCTGTTTTTT. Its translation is CASITWGLYTGELFF.

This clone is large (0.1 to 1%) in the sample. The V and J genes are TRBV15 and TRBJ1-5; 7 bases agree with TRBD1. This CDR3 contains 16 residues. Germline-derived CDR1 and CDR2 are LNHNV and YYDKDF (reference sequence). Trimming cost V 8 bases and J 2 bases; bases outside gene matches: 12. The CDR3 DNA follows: TGTGCCACCGGAGAGGGGGCCCTGAAACGCAATCAGCCCCAGCATTTT. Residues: CATGEGALKRNQPQHF.